The entry that follows covers one T cell receptor beta chain sequence. Its matching antigen is unknown. The germline V gene has CDR1 SGHTA and CDR2 FQGTGA. CDR3 size: 16 residues. V was clipped by 4 bases and J by 6 bases, with 20 bases between them. This sample was included in a study of brain T cells in children with intractable seizures. Study conclusions and caveats: Pre- and post-surgery blood differed in depth, so pre-surgery absences may be undersampling. Only CDR3 sequence similarity suggested viral specificity, without known HCMV serostatus.

Some clones are missing from TCRdb's copy, which holds only in-frame ones; the method was immunoSEQ multiplex PCR. The sample consists of about 340,000 clones, more than 85% of them appearing once. Described time point: blood from clinic visit 5 months post-surgery; TSC patient then seizure free. Surgery cases with the highest brain T cell transcript signatures were chosen for sequencing. Pre-surgery treatment included at least one anti-epileptic drug. The receptor comes from a boy less than two years old with tuberous sclerosis and intractable seizures. This chain uses TRBV7-3 with TRBJ2-3; D possibly matches TRBD1 or TRBD2 (5 bases each). The sample in question was peripheral blood, obtained less than 6 months after surgery. Here the CDR3 reads CASSSRPPRDGDTQYF. CDR3 bases: TGTGCCAGCAGCTCCCGCCCACCTCGGGACGGTGATACGCAGTATTTT.